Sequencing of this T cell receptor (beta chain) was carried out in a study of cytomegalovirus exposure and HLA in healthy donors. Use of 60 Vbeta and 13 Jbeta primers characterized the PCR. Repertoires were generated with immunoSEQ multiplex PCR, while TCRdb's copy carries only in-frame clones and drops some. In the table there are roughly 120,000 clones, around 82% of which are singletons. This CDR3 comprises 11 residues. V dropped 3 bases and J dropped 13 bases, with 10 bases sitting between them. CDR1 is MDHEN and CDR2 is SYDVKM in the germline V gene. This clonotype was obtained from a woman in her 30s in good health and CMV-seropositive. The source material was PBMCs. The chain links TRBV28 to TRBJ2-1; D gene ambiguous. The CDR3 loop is CASSFSRSQFF. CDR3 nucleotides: TGTGCCAGCAGTTTTTCTCGGTCCCAGTTCTTC.